Each of the 27 T cell receptor beta chains below was sequenced from the same sample in a study of T cells after somatic rescue of genetic block. Profiling relied on immunoSEQ multiplex PCR, and the TCRdb table lists in-frame clones only, not all of them. The sample includes 65,000 to 70,000 clones, 85% to 95% of them seen just once. Sequenced input: peripheral blood mononuclear cells (PBMCs). The source of these receptors is a man aged 35-49 years.

This clone was seen a handful of times. The chain links TRBV29-1 to TRBJ1-1, with unresolved D. Germline V gene sequence: CDR1 SQVTM, CDR2 ANQGSEA. The CDR3 consists of 14 residues. V shed 5 bases and J shed 1 base, with 14 bases lying between them. CDR3 bases: TGCAGCGTTAGGCTGCTAAAACCGAACACTGAAGCTTTCTTT. It translates to CSVRLLKPNTEAFF.

V and J are TRBV7-9 and TRBJ1-5; 10 positions agree with TRBD1. The trim removed 5 bases at V and 5 bases at J, leaving 6 bases unmatched. This CDR3 has 15 amino acids. In germline, CDR1 is SEHNR, CDR2 FQNEAQ (reference sequence). The CDR3 sequence is CASSPGTGEDQPQHF. The CDR3 DNA follows: TGTGCCAGCAGCCCCGGGACAGGGGAGGATCAGCCCCAGCATTTT.

This clone was detected once. The J gene is TRBJ1-3, the V gene TRBV6-5; perhaps TRBD1 as D (5 bases). CDR3 length: 15 amino acids. Germline CDR1 reads MNHEY; CDR2 reads SVGAGI. Trimming took 0 bases from V and 4 from J, leaving 10 bases between them. The CDR3 region is CASSYSGGSGNTIYF. The CDR3, as DNA: TGTGCCAGCAGTTACTCGGGGGGATCAGGAAACACCATATATTTT.

V gene TRBV2 combines with J gene TRBJ1-2, with 8 bases matching TRBD1. V shed 6 bases, J shed 8 bases, and the junction held 11 bases outside the gene matches. This CDR3 comprises 14 residues. CDR1 SNHLY and CDR2 FYNNEI come from the germline V gene. CDR3 DNA sequence: TGTGCCAGCAGACGCGGACAGGGTCAGTACGGCTACACCTTC. Residues: CASRRGQGQYGYTF.

The chain is built from TRBV29-1 and TRBJ2-3; TRBD1 matches at 11 bases. V shed 7 bases and J 4 bases; nucleotides not matched to a gene: 4. From germline, CDR1 is SQVTM and CDR2 ANQGSEA. The CDR3 is 13 residues long. The CDR3 loop is CSASGQGADTQYF. The CDR3, as DNA: TGCAGCGCATCGGGACAGGGGGCAGATACGCAGTATTTT.

The J gene is TRBJ2-7, the V gene TRBV4-1, with a tentative D call TRBD1 (7 bases). CDR1 is MGHRA, CDR2 YSYEKL, per germline. V gave up 3 bases and J gave up 0 bases, with 15 bases separating them. The CDR3 is made up of 16 amino acids. In DNA form, the CDR3 reads TGCGCCAGCAGCCACGGAGGCCAGGGGGGCTCCTACGAGCAGTACTTC. Its protein product is CASSHGGQGGSYEQYF.

This clone was seen just once. V and J are TRBV5-8 and TRBJ1-3; D is perhaps TRBD1 (5 bases). The CDR3 covers 13 residues. Deletions cut 10 bases from V and 0 bases from J, with 11 bases between. CDR1 is SGHTS and CDR2 is YDEGEE in the germline V gene. CDR3 in amino acids: CAARTFSGNTIYF. CDR3 in DNA: TGTGCCGCGCGGACATTCTCTGGAAACACCATATATTTT.

This chain uses TRBV5-1 with TRBJ2-7; D unresolved. V lost 2 bases and J lost 5, with 8 bases in between. CDR1 is SGHRS, CDR2 YFSETQ, per germline. CDR3 length: 12 amino acids. The CDR3 is CASSFDGNEQYF. In DNA form, the CDR3 reads TGCGCCAGCAGCTTCGACGGCAACGAGCAGTACTTC.

This clone appeared a few times. The chain has TRBV10-3 and TRBJ1-6; the D gene is possibly TRBD1 (6 bases). CDR1 and CDR2 (germline): ENHRY, SYGVKD. This CDR3 is 14 amino acids long. V was trimmed by 3 bases and J by 8 bases, leaving 11 bases between them. CDR3 nucleotides: TGTGCCATCAGTGAAGGGGGGGCGGATTCACCCCTCCACTTT. The encoded protein is CAISEGGADSPLHF.

J is TRBJ1-5 and V is TRBV28, with D possibly being TRBD1 (6 bases). V shed 8 bases and J shed 9 bases, with 8 bases lying between them. This CDR3 is built from 10 residues. Germline V gene data show CDR1 as MDHEN and CDR2 as SYDVKM. In nucleotides, the CDR3 is TGTGCCAGCGGGGGCCGGCCCCAGCATTTT. It is translated as CASGGRPQHF.

This chain links TRBV18 with TRBJ2-7, with D tentatively TRBD1 (6 bases). Germline-derived CDR1 and CDR2 are KGHSH and LQKENI. The CDR3 extends over 12 amino acids. CDR3 DNA: TGTGCCAGCTGGGAACTTCCGGGACACCTCTTTGTC. Its protein is CASWELPGHLFV.

The chain is built from TRBV6-5 and TRBJ2-7; 8 bases are a match to TRBD1. Unmatched junction bases numbered 6, after V lost 5 bases and J lost 9 bases. The CDR3 has 12 amino acids. Germline assignment: CDR1 MNHEY and CDR2 SVGAGI. The CDR3 DNA reads TGTGCCAGCAGTCCGACAGGGGAATGGCAGTACTTC. Amino acids: CASSPTGEWQYF.

This clone has only one observation. Its ends do not fully match the called genes, so a read error is possible. Different DNA sequences within this sample yield the same CDR3. J is TRBJ2-1 and V is TRBV5-1; no firm D call. CDR1 and CDR2 (germline): SGHRS, YFSETQ. This CDR3 has 11 amino acids. CDR3 sequence reads: CASSLGNEQFF. CDR3 in DNA: TGCGCCAGCAGTTTGGGGAATGAGCAGTTCTTC.

The chain recombines TRBV7-2 with TRBJ2-1, with TRBD1 matching 7 bases. Trimming removed 5 bases from V and 6 bases from J; junction bases left unmatched: 4. In germline, CDR1 is SGHTA, CDR2 FQGNSA. The CDR3 covers 13 residues. The CDR3 sequence: CASSAYRGNEQFF. The CDR3 bases are TGTGCCAGCAGCGCGTACAGGGGCAATGAGCAGTTCTTC. The full variable domain, completed using reference TRBV7-2 and TRBJ2-1, is GAGVSQSPSNKVTEKGKDVELRCDPISGHTALYWYRQSLGQGLEFLIYFQGNSAPDKSGLPSDRFSAERTGGSVSTLTIQRTQQEDSAVYLCASSAYRGNEQFFGPGTRLTVL.

The rearrangement links TRBV23-1 to TRBJ2-7, with D possibly matching TRBD1 (5 bases). TRBV23-1 is reported as an ORF; its role is uncertain. Between the trimmed V and J ends, which lost 3 bases and 3 bases, there was a span of 18 bases. The CDR3 has 16 residues. The CDR3 DNA is TGCGCCAGCAGTCAGCTCCCAGGGCGGAATTTCTACGAGCAGTACTTC. Protein: CASSQLPGRNFYEQYF.

This chain uses TRBV4-1 with TRBJ2-7, with 13 bases aligning to TRBD2. This CDR3 spans 17 amino acids. Germline V gene sequence: CDR1 MGHRA, CDR2 YSYEKL. Unmatched junction bases numbered 7, after V lost 0 bases and J lost 5 bases. In nucleotides, the CDR3 is TGCGCCAGCAGCCAAGATAGAACTAGCGGGGGGGCCAACGAGCAGTACTTC. Encoded protein: CASSQDRTSGGANEQYF.

This clone was recorded a few times. V is TRBV5-6 and J is TRBJ1-2; TRBD1 matches at 10 bases. Trimming at V came to 4 bases and at J to 2 bases, leaving 8 bases not matched to a gene. Germline CDR1 reads SGHDT; CDR2 reads YYEEEE. The length of the CDR3 is 16 residues. The CDR3 is CASSATGGARNYGYTF. The CDR3 nucleotides read TGTGCCAGCAGCGCGACAGGGGGCGCGAGGAACTATGGCTACACCTTC.

The CDR3 loop is CASSYQETQYF. In DNA form, the CDR3 reads TGTGCCAGCAGTTATCAAGAGACCCAGTACTTC. The chain has TRBV6-5 and TRBJ2-5, with D unresolved. V lost 3 bases to trimming and J lost 2 bases, with 1 base between them. This CDR3 comprises 11 residues. Germline assignment: CDR1 MNHEY and CDR2 SVGAGI.

This sequence joins TRBV5-1 and TRBJ2-2; 10 nucleotides agree with TRBD1. The germline V gene encodes CDR1 SGHRS and CDR2 YFSETQ. V was clipped by 1 base and J by 7 bases; unmatched bases: 7. The CDR3 contains 16 residues. The CDR3: CASSLLIGTGVGELFF. CDR3 DNA sequence: TGCGCCAGCAGCTTGTTGATTGGGACAGGGGTCGGGGAGCTGTTTTTT.

V and J are TRBV10-2 and TRBJ2-7; 8 bases map to TRBD2. The germline V gene encodes CDR1 WSHSY and CDR2 SAAADI. The CDR3 covers 14 residues. The V and J ends lost 6 bases and 6 bases, in that order; junction bases with no gene match: 10. The CDR3 nucleotides read TGCGCCAGCAGCTGGGGACTAGGATTCCCCGAGCAGTACTTC. This translates into CASSWGLGFPEQYF.

CDR3 amino acids: CASSYPQGDGYTF. The CDR3 DNA reads as TGTGCCAGCAGTTATCCACAGGGGGATGGCTACACCTTC. The chain joins TRBV28 to TRBJ1-2, with 8 bases matching TRBD1. This CDR3 contains 13 residues. Germline assignment: CDR1 MDHEN and CDR2 SYDVKM. Trimming took 4 bases from V and 6 from J; bases not matched to a gene: 4.

This rearrangement joins TRBV6-5 to TRBJ2-7; perhaps TRBD1 as D (6 bases). Trimming removed 4 bases from V and 0 bases from J, with 13 bases in between. Germline V CDR1 and CDR2: MNHEY, SVGAGI. CDR3 length equals 15 residues. As DNA, the CDR3 is TGTGCCAGCAGTTCCACAGGGACCAGCTCCTACGAGCAGTACTTC. Its protein is CASSSTGTSSYEQYF.

The rearrangement links TRBV5-5 to TRBJ1-2; 9 positions match TRBD1. The germline CDR1 and CDR2 sequences are SGHKS and YYEKEE (reference sequence). The CDR3 length is 14 residues. V lost 5 bases to trimming and J lost 3 bases; unmatched junction nucleotides: 5. CDR3 DNA: TGTGCCAGCAGGTCCGGGACAGGGTACTATGGCTACACCTTC. This translates into CASRSGTGYYGYTF.

V is TRBV5-4 and J is TRBJ2-3; D could derive from TRBD1 or TRBD2 (5 bases each). Germline V gives CDR1 SGHNT, CDR2 YYREEE (reference sequence). V was trimmed by 2 bases and J by 4 bases, leaving 8 bases between them. This CDR3 is 13 amino acids long. The CDR3 sequence: CASSFRDPDTQYF. CDR3 DNA: TGTGCCAGCAGCTTCAGGGACCCAGATACGCAGTATTTT.

The V call is TRBV10-3, the J call TRBJ2-3; weak D call: TRBD1 (5 bases). Trimming left V 4 bases short and J 3 bases short, with 11 bases between. Looked up from germline, CDR1 is ENHRY and CDR2 is SYGVKD. The CDR3 covers 14 residues. The CDR3 DNA follows: TGTGCCATCAGTGGCGGACAAACTACAGATACGCAGTATTTT. Protein: CAISGGQTTDTQYF.

The CDR3 loop is CASSPTQGVYEQYF. CDR3 nucleotide sequence: TGTGCCAGCAGCCCGACCCAGGGGGTCTACGAGCAGTACTTC. The chain has TRBV6-1 and TRBJ2-7, with 7 bases matching TRBD1. Germline V CDR1 and CDR2: MNHNS, SASEGT. The CDR3 contains 14 residues. V lost 6 bases to trimming and J lost 3 bases; unmatched junction nucleotides: 8.

The chain joins TRBV28 to TRBJ1-1; D gene uncertain. Germline CDR1 MDHEN, CDR2 SYDVKM. Trimming removed 4 bases at V and 2 bases at J, with 5 bases between. CDR3 size: 12 residues. CDR3 bases: TGTGCCAGCAGTTACCCCAACACTGAAGCTTTCTTT. Translated: CASSYPNTEAFF. The entire variable domain, with the rest obtained from reference TRBV28 and TRBJ1-1, is as follows: DVKVTQSSRYLVKRTGEKVFLECVQDMDHENMFWYRQDPGLGLRLIYFSYDVKMKEKGDIPEGYSVSREKKERFSLILESASTNQTSMYLCASSYPNTEAFFGQGTRLTVV.